Below, 30 T cell receptor beta chains from the same sample are listed, as sequenced in a study. MiXCR, applied by TCRdb to the RT-PCR reads, yields one record per CDR3 protein. The table lists fewer than 800,000 distinct CDR3 sequences, about 14% of them singletons, with just over 3.5% in the top ten. The sample comprised memory CD4+ T cells from blood. The receptors derive from a female donor in good health, serving as a healthy control.

The rearrangement joins TRBV6-2 or TRBV6-3 to TRBJ2-1; 10 nucleotides agree with TRBD2. The trim removed 0 bases at V and 5 bases at J, leaving 13 bases unmatched. Germline loops: CDR1 MNHEY, CDR2 SVGEGT. The CDR3 totals 19 residues. The CDR3 bases are TGTGCCAGCAGTTACTCGATGCTAGCGGGGGACCCGGGGGACAATGAGCAGTTCTTC. Its protein product is CASSYSMLAGDPGDNEQFF.

This clonotype was picked up many times. This rearrangement joins TRBV12-3 or TRBV12-4 to TRBJ2-7, with a tentative D call TRBD2 (8 bases). The CDR3 is made up of 19 amino acids. Trimming cost V 6 bases and J 3 bases, with 30 bases left between them. The CDR3 nucleotides read TGTGCCAGCAGCTCCCACGGGGGGGGCAGGGGGAACCGCGGCTACGAGCAGTACTTC. Its protein product is CASSSHGGGRGNRGYEQYF.

In its sample, this clonotype was seen many times. V is TRBV15 and J is TRBJ2-3, with 11 nucleotides matching TRBD2. Germline lookup yields CDR1 LNHNV and CDR2 YYDKDF (reference sequence). The CDR3 has 17 residues. V shed 1 base, J shed 0 bases, and the junction held 3 bases outside the gene matches. Here the CDR3 reads CATSRVLAGASTDTQYF. The CDR3 bases are TGTGCCACCAGCAGAGTACTAGCGGGGGCTAGCACAGATACGCAGTATTTT.

V is TRBV11-1 and J is TRBJ1-1, with D perhaps TRBD1 (5 bases). CDR1 and CDR2 from the germline V gene are SGHAT and FQDESV (reference sequence). The CDR3 has 16 residues. Trimming shortened V by 5 bases and J by 0 bases, and 16 bases separated the two germline ends. The CDR3 coding sequence is TGTGCCAGCAGCCGCGGGACCGGTAGGGTGAACACTGAAGCTTTCTTT. Its protein product is CASSRGTGRVNTEAFF.

The chain recombines TRBV4-2 with TRBJ1-2; the D gene is possibly TRBD1 (6 bases). CDR1 and CDR2 from the germline V gene are LGHNA and YNFKEQ. The CDR3 runs to 16 residues. Trimming stripped 0 bases from V and 4 bases from J, with 15 bases between. The CDR3 spells CASSQESRGEIYGYTF. CDR3 DNA sequence: TGTGCCAGCAGCCAAGAATCCAGGGGTGAGATCTATGGCTACACCTTC.

In regard to this clonotype: This clone may be a read error of a much larger clone one base away. The chain couples TRBV12-3 or TRBV12-4 to TRBJ1-5; 8 bases map to TRBD1. Trimming at V came to 7 bases and at J to 7 bases, leaving 9 bases not matched to a gene. CDR3 length: 14 residues. The CDR3 here is CASTLGQGLQPQHF. The DNA of the CDR3 is TGTGCCAGCACCCTAGGACAGGGTCTGCAGCCCCAGCATTTT.

This clonotype came up a few times. The chain carries TRBV7-9 and TRBJ2-4; 13 positions agree with TRBD2. V dropped 0 bases and J dropped 1; count of bases not matched to a gene: 6. The germline V gene encodes CDR1 SEHNR and CDR2 FQNEAQ (reference sequence). CDR3 length equals 19 residues. The CDR3 region has the DNA TGTGCCAGCAGCTTAGCCGGGACTAGCGGGATTGGGGCCAAAAACATTCAGTACTTC. Protein product: CASSLAGTSGIGAKNIQYF.

There are a few counts of this clonotype. The chain is built from TRBV4-3 and TRBJ1-4, with 10 bases aligning to TRBD1. CDR3 length equals 16 residues. Per the germline V gene, CDR1 is LGHNA and CDR2 is YSLEER. V shed 1 base, J shed 8 bases, and the junction held 7 bases outside the gene matches. CDR3 region: CASSQARQGANEKLFF. For the CDR3, the DNA is TGCGCCAGCAGCCAAGCTCGACAGGGGGCAAACGAAAAACTGTTTTTT.

This clonotype was seen ten or more times. For the CDR3, the DNA is TGCAGCGTCGCGGACGGACAAGAGACCCAGTACTTC. As protein: CSVADGQETQYF. V is TRBV29-1 and J is TRBJ2-5, with no clear D. Germline assignment: CDR1 SQVTM and CDR2 ANQGSEA. The CDR3 extends over 12 amino acids. V shed 6 bases and J shed 2 bases, with 10 bases lying between them.

A few counts support this clonotype. The rearrangement joins TRBV7-2 to TRBJ1-2; no clear D gene. The germline V gene encodes CDR1 SGHTA and CDR2 FQGNSA. Trimming cost V 5 bases and J 0 bases, with 10 bases left between them. The CDR3 is 14 residues long. This chain's CDR3 is CASSPMVTNYGYTF. CDR3 DNA sequence: TGTGCCAGCAGCCCAATGGTTACTAACTATGGCTACACCTTC.

The chain employs TRBV20-1 and TRBJ2-7, with no clear D. Trimming shortened V by 4 bases and J by 2 bases, and 9 bases separated the two germline ends. CDR1 is DFQATT, CDR2 SNEGSKA, per germline (reference sequence). The CDR3 is 12 residues long. The CDR3 sequence: CSATGRAYEQYF. The CDR3 coding sequence is TGCAGTGCTACAGGACGGGCCTACGAGCAGTACTTC.

This clonotype was observed at least ten times. V usage is TRBV20-1 and J usage is TRBJ1-4; TRBD1 aligns across 9 bases. The V segment lost 3 bases and the J segment 5 bases; nucleotides outside the gene matches: 4. The CDR3 totals 14 residues. The germline gives CDR1 DFQATT, CDR2 SNEGSKA (reference sequence). Here the CDR3 DNA reads TGCAGTGCTAGGGATACAGGGGGCAATGAAAAACTGTTTTTT. Translating it yields CSARDTGGNEKLFF.

This sequence joins TRBV18 and TRBJ1-1; D may be TRBD1 (5 bases). CDR1 is KGHSH, CDR2 LQKENI, per germline. The CDR3 is 15 amino acids. V lost 3 bases and J lost 1, with 12 bases in between. CDR3 sequence: CASSPQGWTNTEAFF. For the CDR3, the DNA is TGTGCCAGCTCACCTCAGGGCTGGACGAACACTGAAGCTTTCTTT.

At least ten counts were recorded for this clonotype. This CDR3 is CASRDVQGPGNTIYF. The CDR3 DNA is TGTGCCAGCAGGGACGTACAGGGGCCTGGAAACACCATATATTTT. This rearrangement joins TRBV12-3 or TRBV12-4 to TRBJ1-3; 7 positions match TRBD1. CDR3 length: 15 residues. Losses at the gene ends were 6 bases for V and 2 bases for J; bases not matched to a gene: 7.

The rearrangement uses TRBV4-2 and TRBJ2-3; D unresolved. Trimming cost V 6 bases and J 1 base, with 11 bases left between them. From germline, CDR1 is LGHNA and CDR2 YNFKEQ. The CDR3 extends over 14 amino acids. CDR3 coding DNA: TGTGCCAGCAGACAGAGAACAGGCACAGATACGCAGTATTTT. Residues: CASRQRTGTDTQYF.

This clonotype occurred a few times. This chain connects TRBV5-1 to TRBJ2-3, with D maybe TRBD1 (6 bases). Trimming stripped 1 base from V and 3 bases from J, with 12 bases between. This CDR3 spans 15 amino acids. Per germline, CDR1 SGHRS and CDR2 YFSETQ. DNA for the CDR3: TGCGCCAGCAGCTTGTTTGGGGGCCAAACAGATACGCAGTATTTT. Residues: CASSLFGGQTDTQYF.

This clonotype was seen ten or more times. CDR3 in amino acids: CASSLSGNNQPQHF. CDR3 DNA sequence: TGTGCCAGCAGCTTGTCCGGGAACAATCAGCCCCAGCATTTT. The chain uses TRBV7-2 and TRBJ1-5; no firm D call. Trimming took 3 bases from V and 3 from J, leaving 9 bases between them. CDR1 is SGHTA and CDR2 is FQGNSA in the germline V gene. The CDR3 has 14 residues.

The chain combines TRBV5-4 with TRBJ2-5; 9 nucleotides match TRBD2. CDR1 SGHNT and CDR2 YYREEE come from the germline V gene (reference sequence). The J segment lost 2 bases and the V segment lost 3 bases, leaving 5 bases of the junction unmatched. This CDR3 contains 15 residues. This CDR3 is CASSSALAGQETQYF. The CDR3 DNA reads as TGTGCCAGCAGCTCCGCCCTAGCGGGGCAAGAGACCCAGTACTTC.

This sequence joins TRBV4-1 and TRBJ2-6; D is possibly TRBD2 (6 bases). CDR1 is MGHRA, CDR2 YSYEKL, per germline. V was shortened by 6 bases and J by 0 bases, with 15 bases between the two germline ends. The CDR3 has 17 amino acids. CDR3 in amino acids: CASRSQGGFSGANVLTF. Here the CDR3 DNA reads TGCGCCAGCAGATCCCAGGGAGGCTTCTCTGGGGCCAACGTCCTGACTTTC.

The chain uses TRBV12-3 or TRBV12-4 and TRBJ1-1; no reliable D call. Trimming cost V 1 base and J 0 bases, with 6 bases left between them. The CDR3 runs 14 residues. CDR3 residues: CASSLGPMNTEAFF. CDR3 nucleotides: TGTGCCAGCAGTTTAGGTCCCATGAACACTGAAGCTTTCTTT.

This clonotype was recorded at least ten times. This sequence joins TRBV15 and TRBJ1-1; D is undetermined. Germline assignment: CDR1 LNHNV and CDR2 YYDKDF (reference sequence). The CDR3 totals 16 residues. Trimming cost V 1 base and J 0 bases, with 12 bases left between them. CDR3 sequence (DNA): TGTGCCACCAGCAGAGTTTTCGGGAGGGTGAACACTGAAGCTTTCTTT. Amino acid sequence: CATSRVFGRVNTEAFF.

The chain combines TRBV20-1 with TRBJ2-5; TRBD2 matches 12 bases. Germline CDR1 and CDR2: DFQATT and SNEGSKA (reference sequence). Trimming cost V 5 bases and J 1 base; bases outside gene matches: 2. The CDR3 runs to 14 residues. The CDR3 sequence is CSAGLAGFQETQYF. The CDR3, as DNA: TGCAGTGCTGGACTAGCGGGGTTCCAAGAGACCCAGTACTTC.

This clonotype was seen ten or more times. The chain combines TRBV29-1 with TRBJ2-3; D ambiguous. The CDR3 spans 14 residues. Germline loops: CDR1 SQVTM, CDR2 ANQGSEA. Trimming took 4 bases from V and 2 from J, leaving 13 bases between them. CDR3: CSVGNQLNTDTQYF. The CDR3 DNA is TGCAGCGTTGGAAACCAACTCAACACAGATACGCAGTATTTT.

The V gene is TRBV7-9, the J gene TRBJ2-7, with 7 bases aligning to TRBD2. With 5 bases clipped from V and 0 bases from J, the junction kept 4 bases outside the gene matches. Germline CDR1 reads SEHNR; CDR2 reads FQNEAQ (reference sequence). This CDR3 spans 14 amino acids. CDR3: CASSAIAGSYEQYF. CDR3 nucleotide sequence: TGTGCCAGCAGCGCCATAGCGGGCTCCTACGAGCAGTACTTC.

The rearrangement uses TRBV20-1 and TRBJ2-3; 7 bases are shared with TRBD2. CDR3 length equals 15 residues. The V and J ends lost 2 bases and 4 bases, in that order; junction bases with no gene match: 9. CDR1 is DFQATT, CDR2 SNEGSKA, per germline (reference sequence). CDR3 in DNA: TGCAGTGCTAGAAATGCGGGAGAGAACCCAGATACGCAGTATTTT. This sequence encodes CSARNAGENPDTQYF.

Only a few counts were recorded for this clonotype. The chain couples TRBV20-1 to TRBJ1-2; D not certain. CDR1 is DFQATT, CDR2 SNEGSKA, per germline (reference sequence). The ends were cut back, 6 bases at V and 4 bases at J, with 12 bases in the middle. This CDR3 has 12 residues. The CDR3 sequence: CSATEELYGYTF. The CDR3, as DNA: TGCAGTGCCACCGAGGAGCTCTATGGCTACACCTTC.

Many counts were recorded for this clonotype. The chain joins TRBV4-1 to TRBJ1-2; TRBD1 agrees at 8 bases. This CDR3 contains 14 residues. Germline-derived CDR1 and CDR2 are MGHRA and YSYEKL. V lost 2 bases, J lost 4 bases, and 3 bases stayed unmatched. CDR3 nucleotides: TGCGCCAGCAGCCAATCTGGACAGGGCTATGGCTACACCTTC. This encodes CASSQSGQGYGYTF.

V usage is TRBV28 and J usage is TRBJ2-2; 9 bases align to TRBD1. After removal of 6 bases from V and 3 bases from J, the junction contained 17 bases not matched to a gene. The CDR3 covers 19 residues. Per germline, CDR1 MDHEN and CDR2 SYDVKM. CDR3 DNA sequence: TGTGCCAGCAGAATAAGTCCCGGGACAGGGACCACAGACACCGGGGAGCTGTTTTTT. Amino acid sequence: CASRISPGTGTTDTGELFF.

In its sample, this clonotype was seen many times. This chain joins TRBV4-3 and TRBJ2-1; 7 nucleotides match TRBD2. J lost 3 bases, V lost 0 bases, and 11 bases had no gene match. CDR1 is LGHNA and CDR2 is YSLEER in the germline V gene. The CDR3 consists of 18 residues. The CDR3 bases are TGCGCCAGCAGCCAAGAAATCGGCCTAGCGGAGATCTACAATGAGCAGTTCTTC. Its protein is CASSQEIGLAEIYNEQFF.

This clonotype occurred once. This chain joins TRBV5-5 and TRBJ1-2; perhaps TRBD1 as D (6 bases). Germline CDR1 SGHKS, CDR2 YYEKEE (reference sequence). This CDR3 has 14 residues. Trimming stripped 4 bases from V and 8 bases from J, with 18 bases between. The CDR3: CASSPDSVLSGYTF. Written as DNA, the CDR3 is TGTGCCAGCAGCCCGGACAGTGTGCTGTCGGGCTACACCTTC.